This T cell receptor beta chain was sequenced for a study of T cell changes during pregnancy in multiple sclerosis. CDR1 and CDR2 from the germline V gene are LGHNA and YNFKEQ. Trimming took off 4 bases at V and 4 bases at J, with 15 bases between the two ends. This CDR3 has 15 amino acids. TCRdb's table, derived via immunoSEQ multiplex PCR, lists solely in-frame clones and lacks some. This repertoire shows about 100,000 clones, about 91% found once; its top ten account for roughly 3%. The receptor's source is a female donor with multiple sclerosis, enrolled in a pregnancy study. The chain combines TRBV4-2 with TRBJ2-3; possible D gene TRBD2, 6 bases. The sequencing here drew on peripheral blood, taken in the second trimester of pregnancy. The CDR3 protein is CASSLSRERADTQYF. CDR3 coding DNA: TGTGCCAGCAGCCTCTCACGCGAGCGGGCAGATACGCAGTATTTT.